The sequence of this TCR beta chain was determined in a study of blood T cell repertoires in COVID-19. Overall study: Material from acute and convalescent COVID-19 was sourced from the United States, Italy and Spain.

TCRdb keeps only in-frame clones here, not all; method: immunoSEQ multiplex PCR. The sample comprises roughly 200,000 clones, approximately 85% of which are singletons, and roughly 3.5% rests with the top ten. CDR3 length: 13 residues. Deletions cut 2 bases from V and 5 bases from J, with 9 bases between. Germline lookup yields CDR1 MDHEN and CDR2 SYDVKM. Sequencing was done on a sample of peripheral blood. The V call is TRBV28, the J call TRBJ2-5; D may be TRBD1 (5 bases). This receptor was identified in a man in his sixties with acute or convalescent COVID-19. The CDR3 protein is CASSLAAGETQYF. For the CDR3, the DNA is TGTGCCAGCAGTTTAGCAGCAGGGGAGACCCAGTACTTC.